This T cell receptor (beta chain) appears in the sequencing data of a study of T cell repertoires in cytomegalovirus infection. Overall study: Public TCR beta signatures marked donors with CMV infection and the matching HLA. Study-level points and caveats: Adding up the frequency of public TCR beta families identified people who carried CMV plus the relevant HLA. CMV-specific TCR beta clonotypes restricted by HLA-C dominated the ex vivo response.

CDR1 LNHDA and CDR2 SQIVND come from the germline V gene (reference sequence). The CDR3 covers 17 residues. Trimming removed 4 bases from V and 0 bases from J, with 16 bases in between. TCRdb processed the reads anew with MiXCR; each CDR3 protein has one entry. The table records nearly 650,000 distinct CDR3 sequences, 20% to 25% of them present only once. A single count supports this clonotype. The antigen is undetermined. This TCR came from a human donor in good health (CMV status not recorded). Some clones in this sample may be carry-over from other donors' samples. Input material: CD8+ T cells from PBMCs. The chain is built from TRBV19 and TRBJ2-1; D uncertain. CDR3 bases: TGTGCCAGTAGTACAGGCATGCCCCTGAGCTCCTACAATGAGCAGTTCTTC. Residues: CASSTGMPLSSYNEQFF.